This note documents a single T cell receptor (beta chain) sequence. Antigen unknown. The CDR3 has 13 residues. V was trimmed by 3 bases and J by 0 bases, leaving 6 bases between them. The sample belongs to a study of T-cell memory formation after mild COVID-19. The overall study: Largely donor-specific sequence clusters came from two donors.

In TCRdb, the 5' RACE reads were re-called with MiXCR into one record per CDR3 protein. The data contain roughly 450,000 distinct CDR3 sequences, 15% to 20% of them seen just once; the ten biggest clones take up approximately 13%. Study findings and constraints: Those CD4+ clones that contracted were mainly in CM and EM (CD8+ ones in EMRA). Nothing confirmed that second-wave clones peaking on day 37 were specific for SARS-CoV-2.

The source is an adult woman who had mild COVID-19 (a few samples of this study predate the infection). Cell type and time point are not known. The sequenced sample consisted of PBMCs or a T cell subset sorted from them (not recorded which). This rearrangement joins TRBV12-3 or TRBV12-4 to TRBJ2-7; no reliable D call. The CDR3 region is CASSFPHSYEQYF. The CDR3 nucleotides read TGTGCCAGCAGTTTCCCGCACTCCTACGAGCAGTACTTC.